Presented here are 15 T cell receptor beta chains from one specimen sequenced in a study of regulatory T cells in long-lasting Graves disease. Construction of the TCR beta libraries employed iRepertoire HTBI primers in conjunction with Arm-PCR of CDR3 regions. TCRdb reprocessed the multiplex PCR reads with MiXCR, giving one entry per CDR3 protein. The sample records over 500,000 distinct CDR3 sequences, 15% to 20% being singletons. As to time point: newly diagnosed GD, antithyroid drugs for less than 3 months. The authors made the TCR library using RNA they extracted from PBMCs. The sample also formed part of further work on T cells in Graves' hyperthyroidism and ophthalmopathy.

This sample comprised peripheral blood mononuclear cells (PBMCs), obtained at new diagnosis, from a patient treated with antithyroid drugs. The receptors derive from a woman in her twenties or thirties with Graves disease.

This clonotype appeared many times. The J gene is TRBJ1-1, the V gene TRBV6-1; a possible D gene is TRBD1 (5 bases). Deletions cut 7 bases from V and 11 bases from J, with 11 bases between. Germline assignment: CDR1 MNHNS and CDR2 SASEGT. CDR3 length: 10 residues. The DNA for the CDR3 is TGTGCCAGCACCTTAGGGGAGGCTTTCTTT. Translating it yields CASTLGEAFF.

This clonotype came up a few times. This sequence joins TRBV24-1 and TRBJ2-3; a possible D gene is TRBD2 (5 bases). The CDR3 spans 18 residues. Per germline, CDR1 KGHDR and CDR2 SFDVKD. V dropped 3 bases and J dropped 0 bases, with 18 bases sitting between them. The CDR3 sequence is CATSDRAVSAASTDTQYF. In DNA, the CDR3 is TGTGCCACCAGTGATCGGGCCGTTAGCGCGGCCAGCACAGATACGCAGTATTTT.

This clonotype was found a few times. The chain combines TRBV29-1 with TRBJ2-2; possible D gene TRBD1, 6 bases. This CDR3 is built from 12 residues. Trimming left V 7 bases short and J 1 base short, with 7 bases between. Germline CDR1 SQVTM, CDR2 ANQGSEA. The CDR3 region is CSAQGNTGELFF. DNA of the CDR3: TGCAGCGCACAGGGGAACACCGGGGAGCTGTTTTTT.

This chain links TRBV30 with TRBJ1-1; a possible D gene is TRBD1 (5 bases). Trimming stripped 4 bases from V and 0 bases from J, with 12 bases between. CDR3 length: 14 amino acids. The germline V gene has CDR1 GTSNPN and CDR2 SVGIG (reference sequence). The CDR3: CAWNPGPMNTEAFF. The CDR3, as DNA: TGTGCCTGGAATCCGGGACCGATGAACACTGAAGCTTTCTTT.

This clonotype occurred many times. J is TRBJ1-1 and V is TRBV3-1; D is unresolved. The V gene lost 4 bases and the J gene lost 3 bases, with 3 bases spanning the gap. The CDR3 totals 11 residues. Per the germline V gene, CDR1 is LGHDT and CDR2 is YNNKEL (reference sequence). DNA of the CDR3: TGTGCCAGCAGCCGCTACACTGAAGCTTTCTTT. As protein: CASSRYTEAFF.

Ten or more counts support this clonotype. V is TRBV20-1 and J is TRBJ1-4; the D gene is possibly TRBD1 (6 bases). V was trimmed by 1 base and J by 8 bases, leaving 14 bases between them. The CDR3 is 14 residues long. Germline V gives CDR1 DFQATT, CDR2 SNEGSKA (reference sequence). CDR3 amino acids: CSARGGGEGEKLFF. The CDR3 region has the DNA TGCAGTGCTAGAGGAGGGGGGGAAGGCGAAAAACTGTTTTTT.

This clonotype was detected a few times. The chain uses TRBV20-1 and TRBJ2-7, with D tentatively TRBD2 (7 bases). Germline CDR1 and CDR2: DFQATT and SNEGSKA (reference sequence). The ends were cut back, 0 bases at V and 6 bases at J, with 18 bases in the middle. CDR3 length: 15 amino acids. The CDR3 is CSAREGAAGVVEQYF. The CDR3 DNA follows: TGCAGTGCTAGAGAGGGGGCCGCGGGAGTTGTCGAGCAGTACTTC.

This clonotype appeared many times. The chain couples TRBV7-2 to TRBJ2-7, with 12 bases that match TRBD2. V lost 4 bases, J lost 3 bases, and 7 bases stayed unmatched. The germline gives CDR1 SGHTA, CDR2 FQGNSA. This CDR3 contains 16 residues. Written as DNA, the CDR3 is TGTGCCAGCAGCTCCCTAGGACTAGCGGGGAGCTACGAGCAGTACTTC. It encodes CASSSLGLAGSYEQYF.

There are a few counts of this clonotype. The CDR3 DNA is TGTGCCAGCAGTTACTCGTACGCCGGAGGAGGAGGCTACACCTTC. This codes for CASSYSYAGGGGYTF. The chain employs TRBV6-2 or TRBV6-3 and TRBJ1-2; D gene uncertain. The germline V gene encodes CDR1 MNHEY and CDR2 SVGEGT. The CDR3 spans 15 residues. V was pared by 0 bases and J by 8 bases, with 16 bases between.

This clonotype was counted ten times or more. The rearrangement links TRBV30 to TRBJ1-1; D gene unclear. Per the germline V gene, CDR1 is GTSNPN and CDR2 is SVGIG (reference sequence). V was cut by 2 bases and J by 5 bases, with 6 bases left in between. The CDR3 runs 11 residues. CDR3 coding DNA: TGTGCCTGGAGTCCGAAGACTGAAGCTTTCTTT. This codes for CAWSPKTEAFF.

This chain connects TRBV19 to TRBJ1-5; D is possibly TRBD1 (6 bases). The germline V gene encodes CDR1 LNHDA and CDR2 SQIVND (reference sequence). V lost 8 bases, J lost 4 bases, and 12 bases lay in between. CDR3 size: 13 residues. This chain's CDR3 is CASGGHLNQPQHF. Here the CDR3 DNA reads TGTGCCAGTGGGGGACACCTAAATCAGCCCCAGCATTTT.

The chain uses TRBV20-1 and TRBJ2-7; a possible D gene is TRBD1 (6 bases). Germline V gene data show CDR1 as DFQATT and CDR2 as SNEGSKA (reference sequence). V gave up 4 bases and J gave up 3 bases, with 19 bases separating them. The CDR3 is made up of 15 amino acids. For the CDR3, the DNA is TGCAGTGCTACTACCCGGGCACAGGGCTTCTACGAGCAGTACTTC. As protein: CSATTRAQGFYEQYF.

The V and J genes are TRBV7-3 and TRBJ1-1; no clear D. CDR1 and CDR2 from the germline V gene are SGHTA and FQGTGA. The germline V and J ends were trimmed by 2 bases and 0 bases, with 16 bases remaining between them. The CDR3 has 17 residues. The CDR3: CASSLRSGEGMNTEAFF. CDR3 DNA sequence: TGTGCCAGCAGCTTACGGTCCGGGGAAGGGATGAACACTGAAGCTTTCTTT.

This clonotype was counted a few times. In nucleotides, the CDR3 is TGTGCCAGCAGTGAACCGGCGGGAGCTATCTACAATGAGCAGTTCTTC. This translates into CASSEPAGAIYNEQFF. This chain joins TRBV28 and TRBJ2-1; 7 nucleotides match TRBD2. The CDR3 is 16 amino acids. Germline CDR1 and CDR2: MDHEN and SYDVKM. V dropped 5 bases and J dropped 3; count of bases not matched to a gene: 10.

This clonotype was detected many times. The J gene is TRBJ2-3, the V gene TRBV28, with TRBD2 matching 9 bases. After removal of 6 bases from V and 2 bases from J, the junction contained 9 bases not matched to a gene. There are 16 residues in the CDR3. From germline, CDR1 is MDHEN and CDR2 SYDVKM. The CDR3 DNA reads as TGTGCCAGCAGCATCGGGCTAGCGGGGACCACAGATACGCAGTATTTT. Protein sequence: CASSIGLAGTTDTQYF.